The 21 T cell receptor beta chains below all came from one sample that was sequenced in a study of CD8+CD57+ T cells in acquired aplastic anemia. Genomic DNA, the template, was used for profiling of the TCR beta VDJ and CDR3. TCRdb reprocessed the reads with MiXCR, giving one entry per CDR3 protein. The sample gives about 190,000 distinct CDR3 sequences, 64% of which show up once; approximately 44% is in the top ten. Sequenced: sorted CD4+, CD8+, or CD8+CD57+ T cells (not recorded which) from PBMCs. These receptors all come from a human donor with severe aplastic anemia or a healthy control (not recorded which).

The chain recombines TRBV19 with TRBJ1-5, with 7 bases lining up with TRBD1. The CDR3 consists of 12 residues. The junction had 6 bases not matched to a gene; V was cut back by 11 bases and J by 5 bases. Germline lookup yields CDR1 LNHDA and CDR2 SQIVND (reference sequence). This chain's CDR3 is CAGGTVDQPQHF. The DNA for the CDR3 is TGTGCCGGCGGGACAGTAGATCAGCCCCAGCATTTT.

The chain joins TRBV7-8 to TRBJ2-3; 11 bases are shared with TRBD2. CDR1 and CDR2 (germline): SGHVS, FQNEAQ. Trimming took 6 bases from V and 11 from J; bases not matched to a gene: 16. CDR3 length: 16 amino acids. CDR3 sequence: CASRLPSSGGPDGQYF. The CDR3 coding sequence is TGTGCCAGCAGACTTCCCTCTAGCGGGGGGCCCGATGGGCAGTATTTT.

The V gene is TRBV5-6, the J gene TRBJ2-7; 8 positions match TRBD1. The CDR3 consists of 13 residues. Losses at the gene ends were 4 bases for V and 3 bases for J; bases not matched to a gene: 3. Germline CDR1 reads SGHDT; CDR2 reads YYEEEE. CDR3 sequence (DNA): TGTGCCAGCAGCAGGACAGGGAACTACGAGCAGTACTTC. It specifies CASSRTGNYEQYF. The variable domain in full, with the rest retrieved from reference TRBV5-6 and TRBJ2-7, is DAGVTQSPTHLIKTRGQQVTLRCSPKSGHDTVSWYQQALGQGPQFIFQYYEEEERQRGNFPDRFSGHQFPNYSSELNVNALLLGDSALYLCASSRTGNYEQYFGPGTRLTVT.

V is TRBV7-2 and J is TRBJ1-5; perhaps TRBD1 as D (6 bases). Germline V gives CDR1 SGHTA, CDR2 FQGNSA. V was clipped by 0 bases and J by 0 bases, with 12 bases between them. The CDR3 runs to 17 residues. CDR3 region: CASSLAQGHLSNQPQHF. CDR3 nucleotide sequence: TGTGCCAGCAGCTTAGCCCAGGGACACCTTAGCAATCAGCCCCAGCATTTT.

Concerning this clonotype itself: Without the conserved terminal phenylalanine or tryptophan, this CDR3 likely stems from a read error. The gene calls are TRBV24-1 and TRBJ2-1; no reliable D call. This CDR3 has 14 residues. Germline assignment: CDR1 KGHDR and CDR2 SFDVKD. Trimming left V 0 bases short and J 6 bases short, with 8 bases between. CDR3 residues: CATSDLNNPNEQFD. The CDR3 DNA follows: TGTGCCACCAGTGATTTGAACAACCCCAATGAGCAGTTCGAC.

V and J are TRBV10-3 and TRBJ1-5, with 7 bases aligning to TRBD1. Trimming took 6 bases from V and 0 from J; bases not matched to a gene: 5. The germline gives CDR1 ENHRY, CDR2 SYGVKD. The CDR3 runs 15 residues. CDR3 in DNA: TGTGCCATCAGGACTGACAGGGCTAGCAATCAGCCCCAGCATTTT. Encoded protein: CAIRTDRASNQPQHF.

V usage is TRBV2 and J usage is TRBJ2-3; TRBD1 might be the D (5 bases). Germline V gives CDR1 SNHLY, CDR2 FYNNEI. V was shortened by 4 bases and J by 13 bases, with 12 bases between the two germline ends. The CDR3 loop spans 11 amino acids. The CDR3: CASSVSLGEYF. The CDR3 nucleotides are TGTGCCAGCAGTGTATCTCTAGGGGAGTATTTT.

This chain connects TRBV6-5 to TRBJ2-7; tentative D call: TRBD2 (6 bases). This CDR3 has 12 residues. Trimming cost V 6 bases and J 9 bases, with 15 bases left between them. The V gene's germline CDR1 is MNHEY and CDR2 SVGAGI. CDR3 residues: CASSQDWGVQYF. The CDR3 nucleotides read TGTGCCAGCAGCCAAGATTGGGGGGTGCAGTACTTC.

This chain uses TRBV2 with TRBJ2-5, with 9 bases aligning to TRBD1. The CDR3 extends over 15 amino acids. V was pared by 4 bases and J by 4 bases, with 7 bases of the junction left unmatched. Germline assignment: CDR1 SNHLY and CDR2 FYNNEI. The CDR3 DNA reads TGTGCCAGCAGTGGCCGGGACAGGGTAGGAGAGACCCAGTACTTC. This gives the protein CASSGRDRVGETQYF.

The genes are TRBV9 and TRBJ2-3; the match to TRBD2 covers 12 bases. The J segment lost 9 bases and the V segment lost 0 bases, leaving 8 bases of the junction unmatched. This CDR3 spans 16 amino acids. Germline CDR1 and CDR2: SGDLS and YYNGEE. The CDR3 sequence: CASSVGTSGIVDTQYF. In nucleotides, the CDR3 is TGTGCCAGCAGCGTAGGGACTAGCGGGATTGTGGACACGCAGTATTTT.

V usage is TRBV20-1 and J usage is TRBJ2-3; TRBD1 is a possible D gene (5 bases). Germline values: CDR1 DFQATT, CDR2 SNEGSKA (reference sequence). CDR3 length equals 13 residues. The V and J ends lost 5 bases and 2 bases respectively, with 11 bases between them. The CDR3 protein is CSAVGQNTDTQYF. CDR3 DNA sequence: TGCAGTGCTGTGGGGCAGAACACAGATACGCAGTATTTT.

J is TRBJ2-1 and V is TRBV19; perhaps TRBD1 as D (5 bases). The CDR3 totals 13 residues. V was shortened by 5 bases and J by 5 bases, with 10 bases between the two germline ends. CDR1 is LNHDA, CDR2 SQIVND, per germline (reference sequence). The CDR3 nucleotides are TGTGCCAGTAGTCTCAGGGCCCACAATGAGCAGTTCTTC. Protein product: CASSLRAHNEQFF.

There are many counts of this clonotype. This sequence joins TRBV15 and TRBJ1-1; D gene ambiguous. The CDR3 is 14 residues long. The germline V gene encodes CDR1 LNHNV and CDR2 YYDKDF (reference sequence). V was pared by 0 bases and J by 0 bases, with 5 bases between. The CDR3 loop is CATSRDEMNTEAFF. The DNA for the CDR3 is TGTGCCACCAGCAGAGATGAGATGAACACTGAAGCTTTCTTT. Based on the CDR3 plus reference TRBV15 and TRBJ1-1, the full variable domain is DAMVIQNPRYQVTQFGKPVTLSCSQTLNHNVMYWYQQKSSQAPKLLFHYYDKDFNNEADTPDNFQSRRPNTSFCFLDIRSPGLGDTAMYLCATSRDEMNTEAFFGQGTRLTVV.

V is TRBV2 and J is TRBJ2-7; TRBD1 agrees at 7 bases. After removal of 8 bases from V and 1 base from J, the junction contained 8 bases not matched to a gene. The germline CDR1 and CDR2 sequences are SNHLY and FYNNEI. CDR3 length: 14 amino acids. CDR3 DNA: TGTGCCAGCGCACGCGACAGGGATTCCTACGAGCAGTACTTC. Protein sequence: CASARDRDSYEQYF.

In its sample, this clonotype was seen a few times. The chain is built from TRBV6-5 and TRBJ2-1, with D possibly TRBD2 on 6 matching bases. This CDR3 comprises 14 residues. Germline V gene lookup returns CDR1 MNHEY and CDR2 SVGAGI. V was pared by 4 bases and J by 10 bases, with 17 bases between. The CDR3 DNA is TGTGCCAGCAGTTTCACAGGTGGGGGGAGCGAGCAGTTCTTC. The encoded protein is CASSFTGGGSEQFF.

The CDR3 DNA reads as TGTGCCACCCAGCCGGAGTTAGCCTACGAGCAGTACTTC. Protein sequence: CATQPELAYEQYF. The chain recombines TRBV2 with TRBJ2-7; D not resolved. The CDR3 consists of 13 residues. Deletions cut 10 bases from V and 2 bases from J, with 15 bases between. Germline loops: CDR1 SNHLY, CDR2 FYNNEI.

The chain couples TRBV3-1 to TRBJ1-1, with D uncertain. Germline CDR1 LGHDT, CDR2 YNNKEL (reference sequence). CDR3 length equals 14 residues. V dropped 4 bases and J dropped 1 base, with 10 bases sitting between them. The chain's CDR3 is CASSPPGQNTEAFF. CDR3 bases: TGTGCCAGCAGCCCCCCCGGGCAGAACACTGAAGCTTTCTTT.

V is TRBV4-1 and J is TRBJ1-1; possible D gene TRBD1, 5 bases. Trimming took 7 bases from V and 1 from J, leaving 16 bases between them. CDR1 MGHRA and CDR2 YSYEKL come from the germline V gene. This CDR3 is built from 15 residues. CDR3 region: CASTLSGAQNTEAFF. The CDR3 nucleotides read TGCGCCAGCACCCTTTCCGGGGCCCAGAACACTGAAGCTTTCTTT.

This clonotype was observed many times. J is TRBJ2-5 and V is TRBV15; D possibly corresponds to TRBD2 (5 bases). The CDR3 is 14 amino acids. CDR1 and CDR2 (germline): LNHNV, YYDKDF (reference sequence). Trimming pared 5 bases from V and 5 bases from J, leaving 15 bases between. CDR3 protein: CATSRKGSGETQYF. Here the CDR3 DNA reads TGTGCCACCAGCCGAAAAGGGTCGGGGGAGACCCAGTACTTC. Full variable domain (outside the CDR3, taken from reference TRBV15 and TRBJ2-5): DAMVIQNPRYQVTQFGKPVTLSCSQTLNHNVMYWYQQKSSQAPKLLFHYYDKDFNNEADTPDNFQSRRPNTSFCFLDIRSPGLGDTAMYLCATSRKGSGETQYFGPGTRLLVL.

The rearrangement uses TRBV15 and TRBJ2-2; no reliable D call. Germline loops: CDR1 LNHNV, CDR2 YYDKDF (reference sequence). The CDR3 totals 12 residues. V was shortened by 0 bases and J by 7 bases, with 3 bases between the two germline ends. The CDR3 DNA is TGTGCCACCAGCAGAGATTTCGGGGAGCTGTTTTTT. Its protein is CATSRDFGELFF.

J is TRBJ2-3 and V is TRBV7-3; D possibly matches TRBD1 or TRBD2 (6 bases each). The V gene's germline CDR1 is SGHTA and CDR2 FQGTGA. The V and J ends lost 11 bases and 4 bases respectively, with 25 bases between them. The length of the CDR3 is 16 residues. The CDR3 reads CAWSARGRGDPDTQYF. CDR3 in DNA: TGTGCCTGGAGTGCGCGGGGCAGGGGCGACCCAGATACGCAGTATTTT. The whole variable domain, remainder taken from reference TRBV7-3 and TRBJ2-3, is GAGVSQTPSNKVTEKGKYVELRCDPISGHTALYWYRQSLGQGPEFLIYFQGTGAADDSGLPNDRFFAVRPEGSVSTLKIQRTERGDSAVYLCAWSARGRGDPDTQYFGPGTRLTVL.